These T cell receptor beta chains were read from a single sample in a study of T cell responses to AZD1222 COVID-19 vaccine. TCRdb's copy holds only in-frame clones and misses some; the assay was immunoSEQ multiplex PCR. The table shows 95,000 to 110,000 clones, with around 87% occurring only once. Sequenced here: peripheral blood, sampled on day 0 of AZD1222 vaccination. These receptors all stem from an adult in good health. Each CDR3 is given with its conserved first and last residue. Each record gives: V gene, D gene, clone size, J gene, CDR3 protein, CDR3 DNA. D genes are given only for firm matches. The size of a clone is reported for some rows only, either as once, few or many, or as a class for expanded clones.

>TRBV28|TRBD1|NA|TRBJ1-5
CASSRGQGNQPQHF
TGTGCCAGCAGTAGGGGACAGGGGAATCAGCCCCAGCATTTT
>TRBV6-5|NA|NA|TRBJ1-3
CASSYVARSGNTIYF
TGTGCCAGCAGTTACGTGGCTCGGTCTGGAAACACCATATATTTT
>TRBV15|NA|few|TRBJ2-7
CATSRDRYEQYF
TGTGCCACCAGCAGAGATAGGTACGAGCAGTACTTC
>TRBV7-2|NA|NA|TRBJ1-5
CASSLEGHHNQPQHF
TGTGCCAGCAGCTTAGAGGGACACCACAATCAGCCCCAGCATTTT
>TRBV30|NA|NA|TRBJ1-4
CAWSVQGTNEKLFF
TGTGCCTGGAGTGTACAAGGGACTAATGAAAAACTGTTTTTT
>TRBV6-2/TRBV6-3|TRBD1|NA|TRBJ2-1
CASSFTGGSYNEQFF
TGTGCCAGCAGTTTTACAGGGGGCTCCTACAATGAGCAGTTCTTC
>TRBV5-1|TRBD1|NA|TRBJ2-5
CASSSSGTGGETQYF
TGCGCCAGCAGCTCGTCCGGGACAGGGGGAGAGACCCAGTACTTC
>TRBV4-2|TRBD2|few|TRBJ2-7
CASSQDGRTSGSNEQYF
TGTGCCAGCAGCCAAGATGGAAGGACTAGCGGGAGTAACGAGCAGTACTTC
>TRBV19|NA|NA|TRBJ2-7
CASSISGRSNYEQYF
TGTGCCAGTAGTATCTCGGGACGCAGTAACTACGAGCAGTACTTC
>TRBV19|TRBD1|NA|TRBJ1-2
CASSSRQGADYGYTF
TGTGCCAGTAGCTCGAGACAGGGGGCGGACTATGGCTACACCTTC
>TRBV25-1|NA|NA|TRBJ1-4
CASSEPGTDNEKLFF
TGTGCCAGCAGTGAACCCGGGACGGATAATGAAAAACTGTTTTTT
>TRBV27|TRBD1|NA|TRBJ1-2
CASSLRGRGYGYTF
TGTGCCAGCAGTCTCAGGGGGCGCGGATATGGCTACACCTTC
>TRBV6-1|NA|NA|TRBJ1-1
CASSEVGSGTEAFF
TGTGCCAGCAGTGAAGTAGGCAGTGGTACTGAAGCTTTCTTT
>TRBV9|TRBD1|NA|TRBJ2-7
CASSTHPGTGYEQYF
TGTGCCAGCAGCACCCACCCCGGGACAGGCTACGAGCAGTACTTC
>TRBV3-1/TRBV3-2|NA|NA|TRBJ2-7
CASSQDILGLKEQYF
TGTGCCAGCAGCCAAGATATCCTCGGGCTGAAGGAGCAGTACTTC
>TRBV27|TRBD1|few|TRBJ2-5
CASSLSGTAQGTQYF
TGTGCCAGCAGTTTATCCGGGACAGCCCAGGGGACCCAGTACTTC
>TRBV19|NA|NA|TRBJ1-1
CASSNAGNTEAFF
TGTGCCAGTAGTAACGCCGGGAACACTGAAGCTTTCTTT